These 28 T cell receptor beta chains originate from one sample sequenced in a study of identifying expanded T cells in peripheral blood. Method: immunoSEQ multiplex PCR; TCRdb's copy keeps in-frame clones and lacks some. The sample lists approximately 120,000 clones, approximately 80% occurring once. The source material was blood. All receptors derive from a person aged 18-69 years in good health.

The rearrangement links TRBV30 to TRBJ1-5; D gene unclear. The CDR3 runs 13 residues. In germline, CDR1 is GTSNPN, CDR2 SVGIG (reference sequence). V lost 0 bases and J 3 bases, leaving 6 bases between the germline ends. The DNA for the CDR3 is TGTGCCTGGAGTGTCCAGGACAATCAGCCCCAGCATTTT. This sequence encodes CAWSVQDNQPQHF.

This sequence joins TRBV4-1 and TRBJ2-2; unclear D gene. This CDR3 has 14 amino acids. The V gene's germline CDR1 is MGHRA and CDR2 YSYEKL. Trimming stripped 0 bases from V and 3 bases from J, with 5 bases between. CDR3 protein: CASSQDLYTGELFF. CDR3 in DNA: TGCGCCAGCAGCCAAGACCTATACACCGGGGAGCTGTTTTTT.

This clone has only one observation. The chain has TRBV6-1 and TRBJ2-1, with D uncertain. Germline V gene sequence: CDR1 MNHNS, CDR2 SASEGT. Deletions cut 6 bases from V and 13 bases from J, with 13 bases between. The CDR3 loop spans 11 amino acids. The CDR3 protein is CASSAGRIQFF. DNA of the CDR3: TGTGCCAGCAGCGCCGGACGGATCCAGTTCTTC.

The chain uses TRBV5-1 and TRBJ1-2, with no clear D. Germline CDR1 is SGHRS and CDR2 is YFSETQ. The CDR3 spans 13 residues. The V gene lost 0 bases and the J gene lost 7 bases, with 10 bases spanning the gap. The CDR3 coding sequence is TGCGCCAGCAGCTTGGCGGGTGTCGCTGGCTACACCTTC. Protein product: CASSLAGVAGYTF.

The chain joins TRBV7-2 to TRBJ2-7, with 9 bases that match TRBD1. Germline-derived CDR1 and CDR2 are SGHTA and FQGNSA. Germline trimming cut 5 bases from V and 2 bases from J; bases unmatched to any gene: 4. The CDR3 sequence is 14 residues long. DNA of the CDR3: TGTGCCAGCAGCGCCCGGACAGGGGCCTACGAGCAGTACTTC. It codes for CASSARTGAYEQYF.

This rearrangement joins TRBV6-1 to TRBJ2-7; D might be TRBD2 (5 bases). CDR1 and CDR2 from the germline V gene are MNHNS and SASEGT. The germline V and J ends were trimmed by 6 bases and 2 bases, with 11 bases remaining between them. The CDR3 runs 13 residues. CDR3 amino acids: CASRLGLTYEQYF. As DNA, the CDR3 is TGTGCCAGCAGACTCGGACTTACCTACGAGCAGTACTTC.

On this clone: A read error may produce the germline difference seen at one junction end. The genes are TRBV10-1 and TRBJ1-1; no definite D call. Germline values: CDR1 WNHNN, CDR2 SYGVQD (reference sequence). The CDR3 has 13 amino acids. This CDR3 is CASSLGGNAEAFF. For the CDR3, the DNA is TGCGCCAGCAGCTTAGGAGGGAACGCTGAAGCTTTCTTT.

This chain links TRBV27 with TRBJ1-2; D gene uncertain. Deletions cut 3 bases from V and 5 bases from J, with 10 bases between. The CDR3 covers 13 residues. The V gene's germline CDR1 is MNHEY and CDR2 SMNVEV (reference sequence). This CDR3 reads CASSFGRKYGYTF. The CDR3 DNA sequence: TGTGCCAGCAGTTTCGGCAGAAAGTATGGCTACACCTTC.

The J gene is TRBJ1-6, the V gene TRBV5-8, with TRBD1 as a possible D gene (6 bases). The CDR3 contains 15 residues. Germline V gives CDR1 SGHTS, CDR2 YDEGEE. The V end was cut by 1 base, the J end by 8 bases, with 13 bases between. The CDR3 protein is CASSLRDRLHSPLHF. CDR3 nucleotide sequence: TGTGCCAGCAGCTTGCGAGACAGGCTCCATTCACCCCTCCACTTT. Drawing the rest from reference TRBV5-8 and TRBJ1-6, the complete variable domain is EAGVTQSPTHLIKTRGQQATLRCSPISGHTSVYWYQQALGLGLQFLLWYDEGEERNRGNFPPRFSGRQFPNYSSELNVNALELEDSALYLCASSLRDRLHSPLHFGNGTRLTVT.

The rearrangement links TRBV5-4 to TRBJ2-7; TRBD2 aligns across 8 bases. CDR1 is SGHNT, CDR2 YYREEE, per germline (reference sequence). V lost 4 bases, J lost 5 bases, and 11 bases stayed unmatched. The CDR3 runs 15 residues. CDR3 sequence: CASSDGGAFGHEQYF. CDR3 DNA: TGTGCCAGCAGCGACGGGGGGGCCTTTGGACACGAGCAGTACTTC.

The chain links TRBV30 to TRBJ1-2; a possible D gene is TRBD1 (5 bases). Trimming cost V 4 bases and J 6 bases, with 15 bases left between them. CDR3 length: 13 amino acids. The germline CDR1 and CDR2 sequences are GTSNPN and SVGIG (reference sequence). CDR3 DNA sequence: TGTGCCTGGATACAGGACCCCCGGGATGGCTACACCTTC. It encodes CAWIQDPRDGYTF. The whole variable domain, filled in from reference TRBV30 and TRBJ1-2, reads SQTIHQWPATLVQPVGSPLSLECTVEGTSNPNLYWYRQAAGRGLQLLFYSVGIGQISSEVPQNLSASRPQDRQFILSSKKLLLSDSGFYLCAWIQDPRDGYTFGSGTRLTVV.

V is TRBV30 and J is TRBJ1-6, with D unclear. The ends were cut back, 3 bases at V and 8 bases at J, with 14 bases in the middle. From germline, CDR1 is GTSNPN and CDR2 SVGIG (reference sequence). CDR3 length: 14 residues. The CDR3 loop reads CAWSLRRTDSPLHF. The CDR3 bases are TGTGCCTGGAGCCTACGACGGACCGATTCACCCCTCCACTTT.

This clone appeared a few times. The V gene is TRBV5-6, the J gene TRBJ1-2; D unresolved. Per the germline V gene, CDR1 is SGHDT and CDR2 is YYEEEE. Trimming removed 1 base at V and 6 bases at J, with 7 bases between. The CDR3 is 12 amino acids. The CDR3 is CASSLQSDGYTF. The CDR3 DNA sequence: TGTGCCAGCAGCTTGCAATCCGATGGCTACACCTTC.

This sequence joins TRBV28 and TRBJ1-1, with D possibly matching TRBD1 (5 bases). The CDR3 sequence is 14 residues long. V gave up 2 bases and J gave up 2 bases, with 9 bases separating them. Germline values: CDR1 MDHEN, CDR2 SYDVKM. The CDR3 region has the DNA TGTGCCAGCAGTTTACCAGGGTTCAACACTGAAGCTTTCTTT. Its translation is CASSLPGFNTEAFF.

The V call is TRBV29-1, the J call TRBJ1-1, with D possibly matching TRBD1 (5 bases). The ends were cut back, 4 bases at V and 1 base at J, with 7 bases in the middle. Germline CDR1 reads SQVTM; CDR2 reads ANQGSEA. CDR3 length equals 12 residues. The CDR3 spells CSVVGTNTEAFF. In nucleotides, the CDR3 is TGCAGCGTTGTGGGGACGAACACTGAAGCTTTCTTT.

This chain uses TRBV6-6 with TRBJ1-5, with a possible D match to TRBD1 (6 bases). The CDR3 is 14 residues long. V shed 7 bases and J shed 1 base, with 11 bases lying between them. Germline lookup yields CDR1 MNHNY and CDR2 SVGAGI (reference sequence). The CDR3 reads CASTLTGSNQPQHF. As DNA, the CDR3 is TGTGCCAGCACCCTAACAGGGAGCAATCAGCCCCAGCATTTT.

This clone was picked up many times. The chain carries TRBV7-9 and TRBJ2-7; 8 bases are a match to TRBD1. With 2 bases clipped from V and 6 bases from J, the junction kept 3 bases outside the gene matches. This CDR3 has 13 residues. Germline CDR1 is SEHNR and CDR2 is FQNEAQ (reference sequence). This CDR3 is CASSLQGAGEQYF. Written as DNA, the CDR3 is TGTGCCAGCAGCTTACAGGGGGCGGGCGAGCAGTACTTC.

The rearrangement joins TRBV15 to TRBJ1-6, with 11 bases lining up with TRBD1. The CDR3 is 15 residues long. J lost 10 bases, V lost 0 bases, and 2 bases had no gene match. The germline V gene encodes CDR1 LNHNV and CDR2 YYDKDF (reference sequence). CDR3 DNA sequence: TGTGCCACCAGCAGAGATAGGACAGGGGGCTCACCCCTCCACTTT. This codes for CATSRDRTGGSPLHF.

About this clone itself: This CDR3 is also generated by other DNA sequences in the sample. The chain is built from TRBV7-2 and TRBJ1-1; the D gene is possibly TRBD1 (5 bases). The CDR3 has 13 amino acids. V was cut by 5 bases and J by 0 bases, with 7 bases left in between. Germline CDR1 reads SGHTA; CDR2 reads FQGNSA. The CDR3 bases are TGTGCCAGCAGCCTACAGGTGAACACTGAAGCTTTCTTT. Protein: CASSLQVNTEAFF.

The chain joins TRBV11-2 to TRBJ2-7; 9 bases align to TRBD1. In germline, CDR1 is SGHAT, CDR2 FQNNGV. The CDR3 has 15 residues. V was pared by 0 bases and J by 1 base, with 1 base of the junction left unmatched. CDR3 sequence (DNA): TGTGCCAGCAGCTTAGAGGGACAGGGTTCCTACGAGCAGTACTTC. This translates into CASSLEGQGSYEQYF.

This sequence joins TRBV6-1 and TRBJ2-7, with TRBD2 identical over 10 bases. CDR1 is MNHNS, CDR2 SASEGT, per germline. The CDR3 is made up of 13 amino acids. The J segment lost 6 bases and the V segment lost 9 bases, leaving 8 bases of the junction unmatched. The CDR3 bases are TGTGCCAGTACCTTCGAGCGGGGGGGCGAGCAGTACTTC. Encoded protein: CASTFERGGEQYF.

This clone came up a few times. This sequence joins TRBV4-1 and TRBJ1-2; 7 bases match TRBD1. Germline assignment: CDR1 MGHRA and CDR2 YSYEKL. The trim removed 3 bases at V and 6 bases at J, leaving 4 bases unmatched. The CDR3 is made up of 13 amino acids. The CDR3 nucleotides read TGCGCCAGCAGCCATCGCGGACAGGATGGCTACACCTTC. This sequence encodes CASSHRGQDGYTF.

The gene calls are TRBV19 and TRBJ2-3, with D possibly TRBD1 on 5 matching bases. The CDR3 has 15 residues. In germline, CDR1 is LNHDA, CDR2 SQIVND (reference sequence). V lost 3 bases to trimming and J lost 5 bases, with 15 bases between them. The DNA for the CDR3 is TGTGCCAGTAGTATTTTTAGGGCAGGGAAAGATACGCAGTATTTT. As protein: CASSIFRAGKDTQYF.

The chain is built from TRBV6-1 and TRBJ2-1, with D possibly matching TRBD1 (6 bases). Germline CDR1 MNHNS, CDR2 SASEGT. There are 16 residues in the CDR3. The V gene lost 4 bases and the J gene lost 6 bases, with 19 bases spanning the gap. CDR3 DNA sequence: TGTGCCAGCAGTGCCATACAGGGTCGTCTAGTCAATGAGCAGTTCTTC. Translated, it gives CASSAIQGRLVNEQFF.

This clone showed up just once. The gene calls are TRBV4-1 and TRBJ1-4; 8 positions agree with TRBD1. V lost 4 bases to trimming and J lost 0 bases; unmatched junction nucleotides: 13. This CDR3 comprises 19 residues. The germline V gene encodes CDR1 MGHRA and CDR2 YSYEKL. The CDR3 protein is CASSRRMTGVGATNEKLFF. The DNA for the CDR3 is TGCGCCAGCAGCCGCCGGATGACAGGGGTAGGGGCAACTAATGAAAAACTGTTTTTT.

This clone was detected a few times. The V and J genes are TRBV6-5 and TRBJ1-1; D is unresolved. The CDR3 is 13 amino acids. V lost 5 bases to trimming and J lost 1 base, with 8 bases between them. Looked up from germline, CDR1 is MNHEY and CDR2 is SVGAGI. CDR3 in DNA: TGTGCCAGCAGTAGAGTAGGGAACACTGAAGCTTTCTTT. Amino acids: CASSRVGNTEAFF.

This chain connects TRBV6-5 to TRBJ2-7; D may match TRBD1 or TRBD2 (6 bases each). The germline V gene has CDR1 MNHEY and CDR2 SVGAGI. V was clipped by 5 bases and J by 2 bases, with 16 bases between them. This CDR3 is built from 15 residues. The CDR3 DNA sequence: TGTGCCAGCAGTCAAAGTCCGGGGGCACCCTACGAGCAGTACTTC. Its protein is CASSQSPGAPYEQYF.

The chain couples TRBV6-1 to TRBJ1-1; possible D gene TRBD1, 5 bases. The V end lost 2 bases, the J end lost 0 bases, and 13 bases lay between the germline ends. The germline V gene encodes CDR1 MNHNS and CDR2 SASEGT. The CDR3 is made up of 16 amino acids. The CDR3 is CASSEWGEDMNTEAFF. In nucleotides, the CDR3 is TGTGCCAGCAGTGAATGGGGGGAGGATATGAACACTGAAGCTTTCTTT.